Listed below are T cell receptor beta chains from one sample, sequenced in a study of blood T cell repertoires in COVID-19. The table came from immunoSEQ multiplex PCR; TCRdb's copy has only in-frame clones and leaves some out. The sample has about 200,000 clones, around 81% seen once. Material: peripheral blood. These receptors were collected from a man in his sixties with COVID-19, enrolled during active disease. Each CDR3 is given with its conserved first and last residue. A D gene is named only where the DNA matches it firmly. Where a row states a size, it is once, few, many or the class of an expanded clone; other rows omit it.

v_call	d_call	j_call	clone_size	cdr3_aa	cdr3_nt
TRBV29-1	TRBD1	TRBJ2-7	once	CSVEGQGRYEQYF	TGCAGCGTGGAAGGACAGGGGAGGTACGAGCAGTACTTC
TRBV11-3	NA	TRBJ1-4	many	CASSPGGALNEKLFF	TGTGCCAGCAGCCCTGGGGGGGCCCTTAATGAAAAACTGTTTTTT
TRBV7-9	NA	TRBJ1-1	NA	CASSLNQNTEAFF	TGTGCCAGCAGCTTAAATCAGAACACTGAAGCTTTCTTT
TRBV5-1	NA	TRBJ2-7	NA	CASSPGTLSYEQYF	TGCGCCAGCAGCCCAGGGACACTCTCCTACGAGCAGTACTTC
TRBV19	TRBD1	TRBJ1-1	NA	CASRGTVGTEAFF	TGTGCCAGTAGGGGGACAGTTGGCACTGAAGCTTTCTTT
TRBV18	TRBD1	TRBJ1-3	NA	CASSPSRDRENTIYF	TGTGCCAGCTCACCGTCTCGGGACAGAGAAAACACCATATATTTT
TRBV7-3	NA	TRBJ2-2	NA	CASSSIGDTGELFF	TGTGCCAGCAGCTCAATCGGGGACACCGGGGAGCTGTTTTTT
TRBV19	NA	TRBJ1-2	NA	CASSMETGAGGYTF	TGTGCCAGTAGTATGGAGACAGGAGCTGGGGGCTACACCTTC
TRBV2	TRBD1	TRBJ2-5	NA	CASSFRTGVETQYF	TGTGCCAGCAGTTTCCGGACAGGGGTCGAGACCCAGTACTTC
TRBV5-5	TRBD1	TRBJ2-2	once	CASSPPQGGLGELFF	TGTGCCAGCAGCCCTCCGCAAGGGGGCCTCGGGGAGCTGTTTTTT
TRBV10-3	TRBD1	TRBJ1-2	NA	CAISSTLGQDEMGYTF	TGTGCCATCAGTAGTACCCTCGGACAGGACGAAATGGGCTACACCTTC
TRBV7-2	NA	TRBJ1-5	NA	CASSPTGLQPQHF	TGTGCCAGCAGCCCCACAGGGCTTCAGCCCCAGCATTTT
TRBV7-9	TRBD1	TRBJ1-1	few	CASSSQGLGTEAFF	TGTGCCAGCAGCTCACAGGGGCTCGGCACTGAAGCTTTCTTT
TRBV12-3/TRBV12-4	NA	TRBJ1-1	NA	CASSLLAGTEAFF	TGTGCCAGCAGTCTCCTCGCGGGGACTGAAGCTTTCTTT
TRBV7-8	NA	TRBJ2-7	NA	CASSLAGRNYEQYF	TGTGCCAGCTCCCTCGCGGGACGGAACTACGAGCAGTACTTC
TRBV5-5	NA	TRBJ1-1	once	CASSDRDRPSLNTEAFF	TGTGCCAGCAGCGACCGCGACAGGCCGAGCTTGAACACTGAAGCTTTCTTT